The rows below give T cell receptor beta chains drawn from one sample of a study of blood T cell repertoires in COVID-19. Libraries were prepared by immunoSEQ multiplex PCR; TCRdb keeps only in-frame clonotypes and omits some of them. The profile shows roughly 160,000 clones, over 70% of them singletons. The specimen was PBMCs or T cells enriched from blood (not recorded which). These receptors originate from a woman in her thirties or forties with acute COVID-19. Each CDR3 is given with its conserved first and last residue. A D gene is named only where the DNA matches it firmly.

J | V | D | CDR3
TRBJ1-2 | TRBV19 | TRBD1 | CATRGLTGYTF
TRBJ2-1 | TRBV9 | NA | CASSVTSSNYNEQFF
TRBJ2-7 | TRBV5-1 | NA | CASSSVLGYEQYF
TRBJ1-2 | TRBV9 | TRBD1 | CASSLDTGAGGYGYTF
TRBJ2-3 | TRBV10-1 | TRBD1 | CASSESRQGTQYF
TRBJ1-5 | TRBV30 | NA | CAWSGGGFGNQPQHF
TRBJ2-1 | TRBV10-3 | TRBD1 | CAISVAQGEGDHEQFF
TRBJ2-1 | TRBV5-1 | NA | CASSLGDKGHNEQFF
TRBJ1-3 | TRBV18 | NA | CASSPNGSVPGNTIYF
TRBJ2-2 | TRBV11-2 | NA | CASSSSRGNTGELFF
TRBJ1-6 | TRBV27 | NA | CASSLLNSPLHF
TRBJ2-1 | TRBV6-5 | NA | CASGTILNEQFF
TRBJ2-1 | TRBV5-1 | TRBD2 | CASSLVSGLAVNEQFF
TRBJ2-1 | TRBV6-5 | TRBD2 | CASSPLAAPNNEQFF
TRBJ1-2 | TRBV19 | NA | CASSISDSPFGYTF
TRBJ2-5 | TRBV30 | TRBD2 | CAWNLAAGETQYF
TRBJ1-2 | TRBV7-5 | NA | CARPDRFYGYTF
TRBJ2-1 | TRBV10-3 | NA | CAISRTGEPYNEQFF
TRBJ2-5 | TRBV11-1 | NA | CASRLPGGETQYF
TRBJ2-3 | TRBV11-3 | TRBD2 | CARRAGRRTDTQYF
TRBJ2-3 | TRBV6-5 | NA | CASKDTLSIDTQYF
TRBJ1-2 | TRBV24-1 | TRBD1 | CATSDSRQGYGYTF
TRBJ1-3 | TRBV29-1 | TRBD1 | CSVGQGGTGNTIYF
TRBJ1-4 | TRBV10-3 | TRBD1 | CAISGGQGGEKLFF